This T cell receptor (beta chain) was identified in a study of shared T cell receptors in the human thymus. Looked up from germline, CDR1 is MNHEY and CDR2 is SVGAGI. This CDR3 is built from 15 residues. V lost 4 bases, J lost 0 bases, and 12 bases lay in between. Assay used: immunoSEQ multiplex PCR; TCRdb lists only in-frame clones, some missing. The sample shows 55,000 to 75,000 clones, around 96% of them seen only once. In this sample, this clone turned up once. The specimen was thymocytes. This TCR was sampled from a human donor. The chain links TRBV6-5 to TRBJ1-2; D is ambiguous. The CDR3 is CASSSTLASNYGYTF. The CDR3 nucleotides are TGTGCCAGCAGTTCCACCTTAGCCTCTAACTATGGCTACACCTTC.